The 14 T cell receptor beta chains below come from one sample, sequenced in a study of blood T cell repertoires in COVID-19. This table comes from immunoSEQ multiplex PCR, and its TCRdb copy is limited to in-frame clones, with some not included. The sample carries about 180,000 clones, 86% recorded once. The sequenced material came from peripheral blood. Every receptor here comes from a man between 65 and 80 years old with active or convalescent COVID-19.

This rearrangement joins TRBV6-2 or TRBV6-3 to TRBJ2-3; 9 positions match TRBD2. This CDR3 comprises 18 residues. Germline CDR1 is MNHEY and CDR2 is SVGEGT. V gave up 0 bases and J gave up 4 bases; unmatched junction bases: 11. CDR3 region: CASSYSMAGGPDSDTQYF. Written as DNA, the CDR3 is TGTGCCAGCAGTTACTCTATGGCGGGAGGGCCGGACTCAGATACGCAGTATTTT.

The rearrangement joins TRBV21-1 to TRBJ1-1; the listed D gene, TRBD1, was not tested against the DNA. TRBV21-1 constitutes a pseudogene. The CDR3 contains 17 residues. The CDR3 DNA is TGTGCCAGCAGCTTAACCGGGACAGCCGATGAACAGACTGAAGCTTTCTTT. This gives the protein CASSLTGTADEQTEAFF.

The V gene is TRBV18, the J gene TRBJ1-1, with D possibly TRBD1 on 5 matching bases. V lost 2 bases, J lost 5 bases, and 18 bases lay in between. Germline CDR1 and CDR2: KGHSH and LQKENI. The CDR3 spans 16 residues. The DNA of the CDR3 is TGTGCCAGCTCACCAGAGGCCCTACAGGACTATACTGAAGCTTTCTTT. Translated: CASSPEALQDYTEAFF.

This chain uses TRBV5-1 with TRBJ2-1, with D unclear. Trimming took off 0 bases at V and 5 bases at J, with 12 bases between the two ends. This CDR3 spans 15 amino acids. Germline CDR1 is SGHRS and CDR2 is YFSETQ. CDR3 bases: TGCGCCAGCAGCTTGGACAGAAAGCTCCACAATGAGCAGTTCTTC. Its protein is CASSLDRKLHNEQFF.

This clone was seen more than once but under ten times. The chain uses TRBV29-1 and TRBJ2-7; 13 nucleotides agree with TRBD2. Trimming cost V 6 bases and J 5 bases; bases outside gene matches: 4. Germline CDR1 reads SQVTM; CDR2 reads ANQGSEA. This CDR3 has 13 amino acids. The CDR3 coding sequence is TGCAGCGTGCCGGGACTAGCGGGACACGAGCAGTACTTC. The encoded protein is CSVPGLAGHEQYF.

The chain employs TRBV4-3 and TRBJ2-7; 9 nucleotides agree with TRBD1. The V and J ends lost 3 bases and 6 bases, in that order; junction bases with no gene match: 6. The CDR3 length is 14 residues. Per germline, CDR1 LGHNA and CDR2 YSLEER. The CDR3 loop reads CASSHRTGDFEQYF. In DNA form, the CDR3 reads TGCGCCAGCAGCCATAGGACAGGGGACTTCGAGCAGTACTTC.

The V gene is TRBV5-1, the J gene TRBJ1-2, with D perhaps matching TRBD1 (6 bases). The germline CDR1 and CDR2 sequences are SGHRS and YFSETQ. CDR3 size: 12 residues. V was pared by 0 bases and J by 13 bases, with 13 bases between. CDR3 sequence: CASSLGTVEGTF. CDR3 sequence (DNA): TGCGCCAGCAGCTTGGGGACAGTCGAGGGCACCTTC.

CDR3 DNA sequence: TGTGCCAGTAGATACACGGGTGGCAATCAGCCCCAGCATTTT. Encoded protein: CASRYTGGNQPQHF. The chain couples TRBV19 to TRBJ1-5; D unresolved. Looked up from germline, CDR1 is LNHDA and CDR2 is SQIVND (reference sequence). The CDR3 loop spans 14 amino acids. Trimming cost V 6 bases and J 2 bases, with 11 bases left between them.

The sample holds one count of this clone. V usage is TRBV2 and J usage is TRBJ2-2, with D possibly being TRBD2 (6 bases). Germline V gene lookup returns CDR1 SNHLY and CDR2 FYNNEI. The CDR3 has 15 amino acids. V was cut by 2 bases and J by 2 bases, with 9 bases left in between. CDR3 loop: CASSEWRVNTGELFF. The CDR3 nucleotides are TGTGCCAGCAGTGAATGGAGGGTCAACACCGGGGAGCTGTTTTTT.

This chain connects TRBV10-3 to TRBJ1-1; a possible D gene is TRBD1 (5 bases). The length of the CDR3 is 12 residues. V was trimmed by 3 bases and J by 8 bases, leaving 10 bases between them. CDR1 is ENHRY and CDR2 is SYGVKD in the germline V gene. This chain's CDR3 is CAISEGVLEAFF. The CDR3 nucleotides are TGTGCCATCAGTGAAGGGGTTCTCGAAGCTTTCTTT.

V and J are TRBV19 and TRBJ1-1; maybe TRBD1 (5 bases). The CDR3 contains 13 residues. CDR1 and CDR2 from the germline V gene are LNHDA and SQIVND (reference sequence). Deletions cut 7 bases from V and 5 bases from J, with 14 bases between. Here the CDR3 DNA reads TGTGCCAGTATGGGGCCGAGAACAACTGAAGCTTTCTTT. This encodes CASMGPRTTEAFF.

The chain carries TRBV19 and TRBJ1-2; TRBD1 might be the D (6 bases). The CDR3 sequence is 14 residues long. V dropped 7 bases and J dropped 2 bases, with 14 bases sitting between them. In germline, CDR1 is LNHDA, CDR2 SQIVND (reference sequence). CDR3 DNA: TGTGCCAGTAATGGCAGGGGACCCAACTATGGCTACACCTTC. Its protein is CASNGRGPNYGYTF.

This chain uses TRBV5-1 with TRBJ2-7; TRBD2 matches at 10 bases. The V segment lost 0 bases and the J segment 0 bases; nucleotides outside the gene matches: 3. CDR1 SGHRS and CDR2 YFSETQ come from the germline V gene. CDR3 length: 16 residues. The CDR3 loop is CASSLAGTSASYEQYF. CDR3 nucleotide sequence: TGCGCCAGCAGCTTGGCCGGGACTAGCGCCTCCTACGAGCAGTACTTC.

This sequence joins TRBV2 and TRBJ1-2; maybe TRBD1 (5 bases). CDR1 SNHLY and CDR2 FYNNEI come from the germline V gene. Trimming pared 1 base from V and 4 bases from J, leaving 10 bases between. The CDR3 length is 14 residues. The CDR3 coding sequence is TGTGCCAGCAGTGAAGGGATCAGGGTCTATGGCTACACCTTC. Its protein product is CASSEGIRVYGYTF. Full variable domain (missing parts from reference TRBV2 and TRBJ1-2): EPEVTQTPSHQVTQMGQEVILRCVPISNHLYFYWYRQILGQKVEFLVSFYNNEISEKSEIFDDQFSVERPDGSNFTLKIRSTKLEDSAMYFCASSEGIRVYGYTFGSGTRLTVV.